This T cell receptor (beta chain) was recorded in a study of blood T cells in healthy people across ages. The study drew donors from healthy Caucasian individuals in Russia aged about 6 to 95. A second about 6 to 11 cycle PCR used barcoded and J-beta primers. In TCRdb, the 5' RACE reads were re-called with MiXCR into one record per CDR3 protein. The table has some 1.7 million distinct CDR3 sequences, roughly 27% seen once. A note on this clonotype: Its antigen is currently unknown.

V lost 2 bases and J 6 bases, leaving 10 bases between the germline ends. The CDR3 loop spans 14 amino acids. Findings and limits, study-wide: Roughly linear age-related decline in beta diversity appeared, significant by age 40. The study could not conclusively compare naive and antigen-experienced cells, given its unsorted PBMCs. Researchers judged that diversity estimates from one million T cells fell short of true values.

The V call is TRBV12-3 or TRBV12-4, the J call TRBJ2-2, with a tentative D call TRBD2 (5 bases). The sample comprised blood. This TCR was recovered from a woman between 25 and 40 years old in good health. CDR3 coding DNA: TGTGCCAGCAGTTTAAGGCGGGTCGCCGGGGAGCTGTTTTTT. It is translated as CASSLRRVAGELFF.